Listed here is a single T cell receptor beta chain. Its antigen is not known. The sample originates from a study of vaccination effects on CD4 cells after COVID-19. Under the ViraFEST assay, PBMC were stimulated with viral peptide pools so that antigen-specific CD4+ T cells expanded. Sequencing was performed afterwards. Subsequent to a culture period of approximately 11 days, CD4+ T cells were isolated. No vaccinee had earlier SARS-CoV-2 infection, and nucleocapsid antibodies were negative. For each well, 1.5 million to 2 million PBMC were cultured with around 9.8 IU/ml IL-2 and roughly 9.2 ug/ml peptides. The junction had 7 bases not matched to a gene; V was cut back by 6 bases and J by 2 bases. This CDR3 is built from 16 residues. Germline V gene data show CDR1 as LNHDA and CDR2 as SQIVND (reference sequence). TCRdb keeps only in-frame clones here, not all; method: immunoSEQ multiplex PCR. The table includes under 70,000 clones, over 70% detected once.

Study-level results: Relatively few convalescent patients took part in the study, which had no early post-infection timepoints. The study found marked clonal contraction of infection- and vaccine-induced clones late after vaccination.

The sequence was obtained from a human donor who received a COVID-19 vaccine. The gene calls are TRBV19 and TRBJ2-6; the match to TRBD1 covers 7 bases. Sequencing used CD4+ T cells from PBMCs cultured with HCoV-OC43 spike peptides, obtained before COVID-19 vaccination. The subset denotes: HCoV-OC43 spike overlapping peptide pool stimulation. The CDR3 DNA is TGTGCCAGTAGGAGGACAGGACCCACTGGGGCCAACGTCCTGACTTTC. Residues: CASRRTGPTGANVLTF.